These 17 T cell receptor beta chains originate from one sample sequenced in a study of T cell responses to AZD1222 COVID-19 vaccine. Sequencing was performed with immunoSEQ multiplex PCR; in TCRdb, only in-frame clones are kept and a portion is missing. The sample lists about 110,000 clones; roughly 80% were seen once. This specimen consisted of peripheral blood, obtained on day 0 of AZD1222 vaccination. The receptor source for this set is an adult in good health.

This chain connects TRBV16 to TRBJ1-5; D is unclear. V dropped 2 bases and J dropped 0 bases, with 11 bases sitting between them. CDR1 KGHSY and CDR2 FQNENV come from the germline V gene. The CDR3 length is 16 residues. The CDR3 sequence is CASSQLPLYSNQPQHF. The CDR3 DNA follows: TGTGCCAGCAGCCAACTCCCTCTCTATAGCAATCAGCCCCAGCATTTT.

The rearrangement joins TRBV18 to TRBJ1-1; TRBD1 agrees at 7 bases. The CDR3 loop spans 14 amino acids. The trim removed 6 bases at V and 5 bases at J, leaving 9 bases unmatched. Looked up from germline, CDR1 is KGHSH and CDR2 is LQKENI. CDR3 coding DNA: TGTGCCAGCTCGATCGATTCAGGGGGGACTGAAGCTTTCTTT. Its protein product is CASSIDSGGTEAFF.

Only one count was recorded for this clone. Here the CDR3 DNA reads TGTGCCAGCAGCTTAGGGGAGGGTCGGCCCCAGCATTTT. This gives the protein CASSLGEGRPQHF. The chain couples TRBV7-2 to TRBJ1-5, with no clear D. The CDR3 is made up of 13 amino acids. Deletions cut 1 base from V and 9 bases from J, with 10 bases between. In germline, CDR1 is SGHTA, CDR2 FQGNSA.

The genes are TRBV6-5 and TRBJ1-5; D is unclear. V was clipped by 3 bases and J by 0 bases, with 9 bases between them. CDR1 MNHEY and CDR2 SVGAGI come from the germline V gene. The CDR3 runs 15 residues. CDR3 in amino acids: CASSYDSDSNQPQHF. The CDR3 DNA follows: TGTGCCAGCAGTTATGACTCGGATAGCAATCAGCCCCAGCATTTT.

This chain joins TRBV2 and TRBJ1-5; D not resolved. Germline-derived CDR1 and CDR2 are SNHLY and FYNNEI. Between the trimmed V and J ends, which lost 5 bases and 10 bases, there was a span of 15 bases. This CDR3 region has 13 residues. The chain's CDR3 is CASSWGTRRPQHF. In DNA form, the CDR3 reads TGTGCCAGCAGTTGGGGAACAAGGAGACCCCAGCATTTT.

The gene calls are TRBV27 and TRBJ1-6, with 7 bases matching TRBD1. Per the germline V gene, CDR1 is MNHEY and CDR2 is SMNVEV (reference sequence). J was trimmed by 9 bases and V by 7 bases; bases with no gene match: 3. The CDR3 extends over 12 amino acids. The CDR3 sequence: CASTDRASPLHF. As DNA, the CDR3 is TGTGCCAGCACCGACAGGGCTTCACCCCTCCACTTT.

This clone has just one count. V usage is TRBV19 and J usage is TRBJ1-5, with D possibly TRBD1 on 5 matching bases. Germline V CDR1 and CDR2: LNHDA, SQIVND (reference sequence). The CDR3 covers 14 residues. V was shortened by 7 bases and J by 6 bases, with 16 bases between the two germline ends. The CDR3 bases are TGTGCCAGTACGCCGATGTGGGGGATTCAGCCCCAGCATTTT. Protein: CASTPMWGIQPQHF.

CDR3 DNA sequence: TGTGCCAGCAGTTATAGGCAGGAGGGTCATCAGCCCCAGCATTTT. Protein sequence: CASSYRQEGHQPQHF. V gene TRBV6-9 combines with J gene TRBJ1-5; D not resolved. Trimming cost V 2 bases and J 5 bases, with 13 bases left between them. The CDR3 runs to 15 residues. CDR1 is MNHGY and CDR2 is SVAAGI in the germline V gene.

The chain is built from TRBV27 and TRBJ2-7; D is ambiguous. There are 13 residues in the CDR3. V dropped 3 bases and J dropped 9 bases, with 15 bases sitting between them. Germline V lookup: CDR1 MNHEY, CDR2 SMNVEV (reference sequence). CDR3 amino acids: CASSFLDQKGQYF. The CDR3 DNA reads as TGTGCCAGCAGTTTCCTGGACCAAAAAGGGCAGTACTTC.

Points on this clone: One junction end disagrees with the germline gene, perhaps due to a read error. The chain recombines TRBV7-9 with TRBJ1-6, with TRBD1 identical over 7 bases. Germline V gene sequence: CDR1 SEHNR, CDR2 FQNEAQ (reference sequence). This CDR3 spans 17 amino acids. CDR3 nucleotide sequence: TGTGCCAGCAGCTTATTAGGGGAAAGACAGGGTTGGTCACCCCTCCATTTT. As protein: CASSLLGERQGWSPLHF.

V is TRBV10-3 and J is TRBJ1-6; unclear D gene. Trimming removed 10 bases at V and 7 bases at J, with 14 bases between. The CDR3 is 13 amino acids. Germline loops: CDR1 ENHRY, CDR2 SYGVKD. CDR3 sequence: CARRQAENSPLHF. CDR3 bases: TGTGCCAGAAGACAAGCCGAGAATTCACCCCTCCACTTT.

This sequence joins TRBV19 and TRBJ2-1, with D perhaps matching TRBD1 (5 bases). CDR1 and CDR2 from the germline V gene are LNHDA and SQIVND (reference sequence). Trimming cost V 6 bases and J 10 bases, with 22 bases left between them. This CDR3 comprises 15 residues. DNA for the CDR3: TGTGCCAGTAGCGGTTCCCGGACATTCATATCCGAGCAGTTCTTC. It specifies CASSGSRTFISEQFF.

This clone was counted a few times. V gene TRBV7-2 combines with J gene TRBJ2-5, with TRBD2 matching 8 bases. J lost 5 bases, V lost 4 bases, and 15 bases had no gene match. The CDR3 totals 17 residues. CDR1 and CDR2 (germline): SGHTA, FQGNSA. As DNA, the CDR3 is TGTGCCAGCAGCTCTTTCCCACGCCAGCGGGAGAGGGAGACCCAGTACTTC. Translating it yields CASSSFPRQRERETQYF.

The chain recombines TRBV19 with TRBJ1-5; no definite D call. The CDR3 contains 15 residues. The germline CDR1 and CDR2 sequences are LNHDA and SQIVND (reference sequence). V lost 5 bases, J lost 4 bases, and 15 bases lay in between. The CDR3 sequence is CASSFRRDGNQPQHF. Written as DNA, the CDR3 is TGTGCCAGTAGTTTCAGGAGGGATGGAAATCAGCCCCAGCATTTT.

This clone has only a few counts. The chain has TRBV24-1 and TRBJ1-5; unclear D gene. CDR1 and CDR2 from the germline V gene are KGHDR and SFDVKD. The CDR3 extends over 12 amino acids. V was shortened by 3 bases and J by 5 bases, with 4 bases between the two germline ends. The CDR3 DNA follows: TGTGCCACCAGTGATATGGATCAGCCCCAGCATTTT. It yields the protein CATSDMDQPQHF.

The V gene is TRBV28, the J gene TRBJ1-2, with TRBD1 identical over 7 bases. CDR1 and CDR2 (germline): MDHEN, SYDVKM. J lost 4 bases, V lost 4 bases, and 3 bases had no gene match. The CDR3 runs 13 residues. This CDR3 reads CASSSTGTYGYTF. In DNA, the CDR3 is TGTGCCAGCAGTTCGACAGGGACCTATGGCTACACCTTC.

J is TRBJ2-6 and V is TRBV28; no definite D call. This CDR3 is built from 15 residues. V was shortened by 3 bases and J by 0 bases, with 6 bases between the two germline ends. The germline V gene encodes CDR1 MDHEN and CDR2 SYDVKM. The CDR3 loop reads CASSLTTSGANVLTF. The CDR3 DNA reads as TGTGCCAGCAGTTTGACCACCTCTGGGGCCAACGTCCTGACTTTC.